The 23 T cell receptor beta chains reported below all come from one sample, sequenced in a study of T-cell memory formation after mild COVID-19. MiXCR was run by TCRdb on the 5' RACE reads, yielding one entry per CDR3 protein. Altogether approximately 580,000 distinct CDR3 sequences are present, approximately 20% being singletons, with the ten largest covering 12%. Input material: PBMCs or a T cell subset sorted from them (not recorded which). Every receptor here comes from an adult woman who had mild COVID-19 (a few samples of this study predate the infection). Cell type and time point are not known.

The chain is built from TRBV27 and TRBJ2-1; 7 positions match TRBD1. This CDR3 spans 16 amino acids. The germline V gene has CDR1 MNHEY and CDR2 SMNVEV (reference sequence). J lost 3 bases, V lost 2 bases, and 7 bases had no gene match. The CDR3 DNA follows: TGTGCCAGCAGTTTAGATAGGGGGCCGTTCTACAATGAGCAGTTCTTC. It codes for CASSLDRGPFYNEQFF.

This clonotype turned up a few times. The chain is built from TRBV6-6 and TRBJ2-1; D remains unclear. The CDR3 has 20 residues. CDR1 is MNHNY, CDR2 SVGAGI, per germline (reference sequence). V was trimmed by 2 bases and J by 5 bases, leaving 28 bases between them. For the CDR3, the DNA is TGTGCCAGCAGTTACGATGTTGCGGAGTTGGTGACGAACGAAAACAATGAGCAGTTCTTC. It is translated as CASSYDVAELVTNENNEQFF.

J is TRBJ2-6 and V is TRBV6-5, with 9 bases matching TRBD1. Germline assignment: CDR1 MNHEY and CDR2 SVGAGI. This CDR3 has 16 residues. Germline trimming cut 6 bases from V and 4 bases from J; bases unmatched to any gene: 7. DNA for the CDR3: TGTGCCAGCAGCCCGGGACAGGGCGGAGGGGCCAACGTCCTGACTTTC. It is translated as CASSPGQGGGANVLTF.

This clonotype has a handful of counts. V gene TRBV7-9 combines with J gene TRBJ1-2, with D possibly being TRBD1 (5 bases). Germline CDR1 is SEHNR and CDR2 is FQNEAQ (reference sequence). CDR3 length equals 14 residues. Deletions cut 8 bases from V and 8 bases from J, with 21 bases between. DNA for the CDR3: TGTGCCAGCCGCGGGGCAGGGCGTTTTGAAGGCTACACCTTC. Encoded protein: CASRGAGRFEGYTF.

The V and J genes are TRBV27 and TRBJ2-3; weak D call: TRBD2 (6 bases). This CDR3 comprises 14 residues. The V gene lost 7 bases and the J gene lost 9 bases, with 20 bases spanning the gap. Germline CDR1 MNHEY, CDR2 SMNVEV (reference sequence). The CDR3 DNA sequence: TGTGCCAGCAAGGAGGGCCTGGAGGTGGGGACGCAGTATTTT. It codes for CASKEGLEVGTQYF.

This clonotype occurred a few times. This chain connects TRBV4-2 to TRBJ2-7; 7 bases fit TRBD1. V was pared by 0 bases and J by 3 bases, with 11 bases of the junction left unmatched. The CDR3 spans 17 residues. Germline V lookup: CDR1 LGHNA, CDR2 YNFKEQ. CDR3 in amino acids: CASSQDWGQRNYYEQYF. CDR3 in DNA: TGTGCCAGCAGCCAAGATTGGGGACAGCGGAATTACTACGAGCAGTACTTC.

This clonotype came up a few times. The chain recombines TRBV9 with TRBJ1-3; TRBD1 might be the D (6 bases). Germline V gene lookup returns CDR1 SGDLS and CDR2 YYNGEE. V was clipped by 4 bases and J by 0 bases, with 11 bases between them. The CDR3 contains 15 residues. CDR3 nucleotides: TGTGCCAGCAGCTCGGGGGCTGACTCTGGAAACACCATATATTTT. This translates into CASSSGADSGNTIYF.

V gene TRBV7-2 combines with J gene TRBJ2-7; 12 bases match TRBD2. The V gene's germline CDR1 is SGHTA and CDR2 FQGNSA. CDR3 length: 16 residues. The junction had 12 bases not matched to a gene; V was cut back by 5 bases and J by 7 bases. Here the CDR3 DNA reads TGTGCCAGCAGCCTTACGCGGACTAGCGGGAACGGGGAGCAGTACTTC. Amino acid sequence: CASSLTRTSGNGEQYF.

This clonotype was observed a few times. The chain is built from TRBV6-5 and TRBJ2-1, with D possibly TRBD2 on 5 matching bases. V was shortened by 7 bases and J by 10 bases, with 17 bases between the two germline ends. Germline V lookup: CDR1 MNHEY, CDR2 SVGAGI. There are 13 residues in the CDR3. The chain's CDR3 is CASTLRSSREQFF. CDR3 in DNA: TGTGCCAGCACCCTTCGGTCTAGCAGAGAGCAGTTCTTC.

The rearrangement uses TRBV9 and TRBJ1-2; D is perhaps TRBD1 (5 bases). The CDR3 consists of 15 residues. Trimming took off 0 bases at V and 4 bases at J, with 13 bases between the two ends. CDR1 and CDR2 (germline): SGDLS, YYNGEE. The chain's CDR3 is CASSVDWGGTYGYTF. The CDR3 DNA reads TGTGCCAGCAGCGTAGATTGGGGGGGAACCTATGGCTACACCTTC.

In this sample, this clonotype turned up a few times. The CDR3 DNA sequence: TGTGCCAGCAGCTTGGTGGCAGATGAGCAGTTCTTC. It encodes CASSLVADEQFF. The chain has TRBV5-6 and TRBJ2-1; D remains ambiguous. The CDR3 extends over 12 amino acids. Germline CDR1 is SGHDT and CDR2 is YYEEEE. V was trimmed by 0 bases and J by 8 bases, leaving 6 bases between them.

J is TRBJ2-3 and V is TRBV6-5; weak D call: TRBD1 (6 bases). Trimming cost V 0 bases and J 0 bases, with 10 bases left between them. The germline V gene has CDR1 MNHEY and CDR2 SVGAGI. This CDR3 comprises 16 residues. CDR3 residues: CASSYSAGASTDTQYF. The CDR3 DNA is TGTGCCAGCAGTTACTCGGCAGGGGCTAGCACAGATACGCAGTATTTT.

This clonotype was seen ten or more times. This chain joins TRBV5-1 and TRBJ2-5; 7 bases line up with TRBD1. In germline, CDR1 is SGHRS, CDR2 YFSETQ. J lost 6 bases, V lost 3 bases, and 8 bases had no gene match. The CDR3 totals 14 residues. The DNA for the CDR3 is TGCGCCAGCAGCTCGAGACAGGGTGAACAGACCCAGTACTTC. Translated: CASSSRQGEQTQYF.

This clonotype was detected only a few times. V and J are TRBV6-2 or TRBV6-3 and TRBJ2-5; 13 positions match TRBD2. This CDR3 contains 20 residues. Trimming at V came to 2 bases and at J to 4 bases, leaving 16 bases not matched to a gene. CDR1 and CDR2 (germline): MNHEY, SVGEGT. The CDR3 bases are TGTGCCAGCAGTTACGACTCCGGTCGACTAGCGGGAGGTCCGGGAGAGACCCAGTACTTC. Translating it yields CASSYDSGRLAGGPGETQYF.

The chain is built from TRBV11-1 and TRBJ1-1; the D is unclear. The CDR3 has 17 amino acids. The germline V gene has CDR1 SGHAT and CDR2 FQDESV (reference sequence). The V and J ends lost 0 bases and 3 bases respectively, with 17 bases between them. Here the CDR3 DNA reads TGTGCCAGCAGCTTAGCCGCAGAATGGGGTAGGGACACTGAAGCTTTCTTT. It specifies CASSLAAEWGRDTEAFF.

The sample holds many counts of this clonotype. The junction shows a germline mismatch at one end, possibly a read error. J is TRBJ2-7 and V is TRBV12-3 or TRBV12-4; D is perhaps TRBD1 or TRBD2 (6 bases each). The CDR3 is 12 amino acids. CDR3 DNA sequence: TGTGCCAGCAGCTTAGGGGGGAACGAGCAGTACTTC. It encodes CASSLGGNEQYF.

This rearrangement joins TRBV7-9 to TRBJ2-7; 7 positions match TRBD2. J gave up 1 base and V 4 bases, and 10 bases lay outside the gene matches. Germline V gene lookup returns CDR1 SEHNR and CDR2 FQNEAQ (reference sequence). The CDR3 has 16 amino acids. The CDR3 coding sequence is TGTGCCAGCAGCTACCCTCGGGGGGTCGGGTCCTACGAGCAGTACTTC. Translated, it gives CASSYPRGVGSYEQYF.

This chain connects TRBV29-1 to TRBJ2-3; 7 bases fit TRBD1. There are 12 residues in the CDR3. From germline, CDR1 is SQVTM and CDR2 ANQGSEA. V gave up 6 bases and J gave up 2 bases; unmatched junction bases: 2. The chain's CDR3 is CSVDRVTDTQYF. For the CDR3, the DNA is TGCAGCGTCGACAGGGTCACAGATACGCAGTATTTT.

About this clonotype itself: Relative to the germline gene, one junction end is altered; a read error may explain this. The chain uses TRBV5-6 and TRBJ1-1; D might be TRBD1 (5 bases). The length of the CDR3 is 15 residues. Germline values: CDR1 SGHDT, CDR2 YYEEEE. CDR3 coding DNA: TGTGCCAGCACCTTGGGGGTAAGATTGAACACTGAAGCTTTCTTT. This codes for CASTLGVRLNTEAFF.

The chain couples TRBV7-9 to TRBJ2-5; D is unclear. CDR1 is SEHNR and CDR2 is FQNEAQ in the germline V gene (reference sequence). Trimming cost V 2 bases and J 1 base, with 8 bases left between them. This CDR3 is 14 amino acids long. The CDR3 loop is CASSLSIRQETQYF. In DNA form, the CDR3 reads TGTGCCAGCAGCTTATCTATCCGCCAAGAGACCCAGTACTTC.

This clonotype occurred a few times. The chain uses TRBV7-7 and TRBJ2-7; D perhaps matches TRBD1 (6 bases). The CDR3 totals 14 residues. Looked up from germline, CDR1 is SSHAT and CDR2 is FNYEAQ (reference sequence). V shed 5 bases and J shed 6 bases, with 17 bases lying between them. The DNA of the CDR3 is TGTGCCAGCAGCCCTCGGACAGACTTGGGCGAGCAGTACTTC. Translation gives CASSPRTDLGEQYF. Full variable domain (remainder filled in from reference TRBV7-7 and TRBJ2-7): GAGVSQSPRYKVTKRGQDVTLRCDPISSHATLYWYQQALGQGPEFLTYFNYEAQPDKSGLPSDRFSAERPEGSISTLTIQRTEQRDSAMYRCASSPRTDLGEQYFGPGTRLTVT.

The chain employs TRBV5-1 and TRBJ2-7; 13 nucleotides line up with TRBD2. Trimming cost V 4 bases and J 7 bases; bases outside gene matches: 14. Per the germline V gene, CDR1 is SGHRS and CDR2 is YFSETQ. The length of the CDR3 is 17 residues. As DNA, the CDR3 is TGCGCCAGCAGCCGCGGACTAGCGGGAGCTAACGTCGGGGAGCAGTACTTC. This sequence encodes CASSRGLAGANVGEQYF.

This clonotype was counted a few times. The rearrangement links TRBV10-3 to TRBJ2-7; TRBD1 matches 10 bases. V dropped 7 bases and J dropped 5; count of bases not matched to a gene: 5. This CDR3 is built from 13 residues. Germline V gives CDR1 ENHRY, CDR2 SYGVKD. The CDR3 spells CAITGTGVDEQYF. The CDR3 DNA sequence: TGTGCCATCACCGGGACAGGGGTGGACGAGCAGTACTTC.